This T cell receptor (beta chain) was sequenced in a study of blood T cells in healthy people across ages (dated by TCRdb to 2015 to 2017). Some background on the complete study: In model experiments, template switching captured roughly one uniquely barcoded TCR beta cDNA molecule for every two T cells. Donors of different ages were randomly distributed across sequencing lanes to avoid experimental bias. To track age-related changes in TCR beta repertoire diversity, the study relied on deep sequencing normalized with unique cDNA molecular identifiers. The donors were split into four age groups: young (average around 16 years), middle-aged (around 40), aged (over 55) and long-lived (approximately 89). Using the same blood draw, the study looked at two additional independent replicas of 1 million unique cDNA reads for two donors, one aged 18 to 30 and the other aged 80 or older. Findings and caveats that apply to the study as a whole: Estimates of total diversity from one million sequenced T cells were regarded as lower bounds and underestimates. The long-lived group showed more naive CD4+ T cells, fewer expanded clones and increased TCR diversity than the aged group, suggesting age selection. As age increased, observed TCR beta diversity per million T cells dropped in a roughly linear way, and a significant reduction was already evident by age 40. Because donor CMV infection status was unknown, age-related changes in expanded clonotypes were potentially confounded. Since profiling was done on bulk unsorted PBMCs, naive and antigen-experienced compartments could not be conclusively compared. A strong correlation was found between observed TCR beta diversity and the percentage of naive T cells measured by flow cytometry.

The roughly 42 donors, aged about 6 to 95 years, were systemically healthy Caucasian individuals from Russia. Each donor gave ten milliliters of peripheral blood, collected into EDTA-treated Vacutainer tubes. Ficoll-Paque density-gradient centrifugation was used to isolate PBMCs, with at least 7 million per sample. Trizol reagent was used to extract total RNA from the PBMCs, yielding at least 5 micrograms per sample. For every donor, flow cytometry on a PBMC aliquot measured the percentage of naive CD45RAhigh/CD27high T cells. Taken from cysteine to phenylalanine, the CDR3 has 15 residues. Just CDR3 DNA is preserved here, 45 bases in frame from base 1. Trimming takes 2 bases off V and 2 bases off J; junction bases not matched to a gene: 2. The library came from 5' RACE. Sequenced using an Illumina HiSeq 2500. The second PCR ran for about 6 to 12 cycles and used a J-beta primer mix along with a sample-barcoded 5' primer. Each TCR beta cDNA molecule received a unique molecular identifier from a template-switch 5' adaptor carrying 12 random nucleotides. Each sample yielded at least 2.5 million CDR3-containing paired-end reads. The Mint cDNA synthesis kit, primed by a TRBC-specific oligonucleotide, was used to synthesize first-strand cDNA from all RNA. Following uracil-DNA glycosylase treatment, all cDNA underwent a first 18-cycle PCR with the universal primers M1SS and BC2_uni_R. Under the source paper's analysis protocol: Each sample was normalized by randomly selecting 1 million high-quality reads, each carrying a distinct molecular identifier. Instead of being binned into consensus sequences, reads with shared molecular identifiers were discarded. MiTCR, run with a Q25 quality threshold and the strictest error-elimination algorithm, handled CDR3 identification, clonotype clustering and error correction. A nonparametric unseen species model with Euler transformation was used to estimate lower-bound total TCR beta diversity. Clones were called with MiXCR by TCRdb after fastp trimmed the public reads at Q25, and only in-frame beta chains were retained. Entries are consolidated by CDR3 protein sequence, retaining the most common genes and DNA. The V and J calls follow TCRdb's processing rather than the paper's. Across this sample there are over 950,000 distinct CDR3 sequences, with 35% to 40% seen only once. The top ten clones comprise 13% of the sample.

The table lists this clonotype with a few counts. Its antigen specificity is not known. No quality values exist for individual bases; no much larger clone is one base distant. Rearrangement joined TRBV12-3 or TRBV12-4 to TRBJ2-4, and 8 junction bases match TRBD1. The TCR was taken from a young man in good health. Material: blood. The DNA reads TGTGCCAGCAGTTTAACAGGGGGTACCAAAAACATTCAGTACTTC. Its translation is CASSLTGGTKNIQYF.